Below, 27 T cell receptor beta chains from the same sample are listed, as sequenced in a study of T cell repertoires in cytomegalovirus infection. Via MiXCR, TCRdb re-called the reads, giving one row per CDR3 protein. The table shows around 800,000 distinct CDR3 sequences, with 30% to 35% occurring only once. These receptors are not linked to any known antigen. Specimen: cultured CD8+ T cells from PBMCs, collected from culture after CMV antigen stimulation. These receptors were obtained from a human donor in good health (CMV status not recorded). Some clones in this sample may be carry-over from other donors' samples.

This clonotype showed up just a few times. The J gene is TRBJ1-5, the V gene TRBV6-2 or TRBV6-3; D not certain. Per germline, CDR1 MNHEY and CDR2 SVGEGT. V dropped 7 bases and J dropped 0 bases, with 13 bases sitting between them. The CDR3 is 15 amino acids. The CDR3 DNA sequence: TGTGCCAGCACCAAAGGAGTTAATAGCAATCAGCCCCAGCATTTT. Translated, it gives CASTKGVNSNQPQHF.

The J gene is TRBJ2-1, the V gene TRBV4-1; the D gene is possibly TRBD2 (7 bases). CDR3 length equals 17 residues. V lost 3 bases, J lost 3 bases, and 18 bases lay in between. In germline, CDR1 is MGHRA, CDR2 YSYEKL. The chain's CDR3 is CASSHPLGGGHYNEQFF. CDR3 bases: TGCGCCAGCAGCCACCCCTTGGGGGGGGGGCACTACAATGAGCAGTTCTTC.

The genes are TRBV27 and TRBJ1-2, with TRBD1 matching 9 bases. V lost 1 base to trimming and J lost 7 bases; unmatched junction nucleotides: 7. Germline CDR1 is MNHEY and CDR2 is SMNVEV (reference sequence). This CDR3 spans 15 amino acids. The DNA for the CDR3 is TGTGCCAGCAGTTTATTAGGGACAGGGTATTCTGGCTACACCTTC. Its translation: CASSLLGTGYSGYTF.

In this sample, this clonotype turned up a few times. CDR3 DNA sequence: TGTGCCAGCAGCTTAGATTGGGGGAAAGGTCAGCCCCAGCATTTT. Translating it yields CASSLDWGKGQPQHF. The chain joins TRBV11-2 to TRBJ1-5; the D gene is possibly TRBD1 (5 bases). Germline V gene data show CDR1 as SGHAT and CDR2 as FQNNGV. Trimming took off 0 bases at V and 6 bases at J, with 12 bases between the two ends. The CDR3 has 15 amino acids.

On this clonotype itself: This may be a read error: a much more frequent sequence differs by one nucleotide. The gene calls are TRBV6-6 and TRBJ1-1, with 10 nucleotides matching TRBD1. Germline assignment: CDR1 MNHNY and CDR2 SVGAGI (reference sequence). The CDR3 contains 11 residues. V shed 6 bases, J shed 10 bases, and the junction held 2 bases outside the gene matches. The CDR3 DNA reads TGTGCCAGCAGCCGGGACAGGGGAGCTTTCTTT. Protein: CASSRDRGAFF.

The rearrangement links TRBV25-1 to TRBJ1-1; D remains unclear. Trimming left V 0 bases short and J 1 base short, with 6 bases between. Germline loops: CDR1 MGHDK, CDR2 SYGVNS. The CDR3 covers 14 residues. CDR3: CASSEYYGNTEAFF. The DNA for the CDR3 is TGTGCCAGCAGTGAATATTACGGGAACACTGAAGCTTTCTTT.

V usage is TRBV20-1 and J usage is TRBJ1-1, with D unresolved. The CDR3 length is 14 residues. V lost 3 bases, J lost 11 bases, and 22 bases lay in between. The germline V gene has CDR1 DFQATT and CDR2 SNEGSKA (reference sequence). The CDR3 region is CSARERDRNRGAFF. CDR3 in DNA: TGCAGTGCTAGGGAGAGGGATCGGAACCGTGGGGCTTTCTTT.

This clonotype showed up many times. At one end the junction does not follow the germline gene, possibly because of a read error. The V gene is TRBV7-7, the J gene TRBJ2-5; D is perhaps TRBD2 (5 bases). The CDR3 consists of 13 residues. CDR1 SSHAT and CDR2 FNYEAQ come from the germline V gene (reference sequence). CDR3 amino acids: CASSLRDQETQYF. In DNA form, the CDR3 reads TGTGCTAGCAGCTTGAGGGACCAAGAGACCCAGTACTTC.

CDR3 sequence: CASSAQGTLNTEAFF. CDR3 nucleotide sequence: TGTGCCAGCAGTGCTCAGGGAACGTTGAACACTGAAGCTTTCTTT. This chain connects TRBV2 to TRBJ1-1; D possibly corresponds to TRBD1 (5 bases). Trimming took off 4 bases at V and 0 bases at J, with 12 bases between the two ends. The CDR3 length is 15 residues. Germline V gene data show CDR1 as SNHLY and CDR2 as FYNNEI.

This clonotype appeared a few times. The genes are TRBV27 and TRBJ1-6, with 12 nucleotides matching TRBD1. From germline, CDR1 is MNHEY and CDR2 SMNVEV (reference sequence). The CDR3 sequence is 15 residues long. With V trimmed by 5 bases and J by 10 bases, 6 bases remained unmatched. CDR3 DNA: TGTGCCAGCAGTACAACCGGGACAGGGGGCTCACCCCTCCACTTT. The encoded protein is CASSTTGTGGSPLHF.

The J gene is TRBJ1-2, the V gene TRBV7-8; D ambiguous. The V gene's germline CDR1 is SGHVS and CDR2 FQNEAQ. This CDR3 region has 15 residues. V lost 0 bases to trimming and J lost 2 bases, with 10 bases between them. The CDR3 DNA reads TGTGCCAGCAGCTTAGCTATAGGAGGGAACTATGGCTACACCTTC. Translation gives CASSLAIGGNYGYTF.

The chain employs TRBV10-3 and TRBJ1-3; D is uncertain. Germline V CDR1 and CDR2: ENHRY, SYGVKD. The CDR3 contains 14 residues. Trimming stripped 9 bases from V and 2 bases from J, with 14 bases between. CDR3 nucleotide sequence: TGTGCCATGAAACTGCTGGATCCTGGAAACACCATATATTTT. Translating it yields CAMKLLDPGNTIYF.

This clonotype turned up a few times. V usage is TRBV7-6 and J usage is TRBJ2-4; D could derive from TRBD1 or TRBD2 (7 bases each). This CDR3 contains 17 residues. Germline CDR1 SGHVS, CDR2 FNYEAQ. V dropped 4 bases and J dropped 0 bases, with 16 bases sitting between them. The CDR3 spells CASSSQGGPLAKNIQYF. The CDR3 DNA reads as TGTGCCAGCAGCTCCCAGGGGGGGCCCCTAGCCAAAAACATTCAGTACTTC.

This clonotype has just a few counts. V usage is TRBV3-1 and J usage is TRBJ2-3; D call uncertain. Germline CDR1 reads LGHDT; CDR2 reads YNNKEL (reference sequence). V lost 4 bases and J lost 9, with 11 bases in between. This CDR3 spans 12 amino acids. CDR3 sequence (DNA): TGTGCCAGCAGCCCCCGGCTTTCGACGCAGTATTTT. Translating it yields CASSPRLSTQYF.

V usage is TRBV4-1 and J usage is TRBJ2-7; TRBD2 is a possible D gene (5 bases). V shed 3 bases and J shed 6 bases, with 18 bases lying between them. Germline V gives CDR1 MGHRA, CDR2 YSYEKL. The CDR3 runs to 15 residues. The CDR3 protein is CASSHEEGATVEQYF. Here the CDR3 DNA reads TGCGCCAGCAGCCACGAAGAGGGAGCCACGGTCGAGCAGTACTTC.

The gene calls are TRBV28 and TRBJ2-1, with TRBD2 matching 14 bases. The V gene's germline CDR1 is MDHEN and CDR2 SYDVKM. The CDR3 is 17 amino acids. V shed 4 bases, J shed 12 bases, and the junction held 14 bases outside the gene matches. The CDR3 nucleotides read TGTGCCAGCAGTTGGACTAGCGGGGGGACTACATATGAGCGGCAGTTCTTC. Translated: CASSWTSGGTTYERQFF. Complete variable domain (other parts from reference TRBV28 and TRBJ2-1): DVKVTQSSRYLVKRTGEKVFLECVQDMDHENMFWYRQDPGLGLRLIYFSYDVKMKEKGDIPEGYSVSREKKERFSLILESASTNQTSMYLCASSWTSGGTTYERQFFGPGTRLTVL.

The chain joins TRBV15 to TRBJ1-5; 10 bases are a match to TRBD1. J lost 7 bases, V lost 5 bases, and 11 bases had no gene match. The V gene's germline CDR1 is LNHNV and CDR2 YYDKDF (reference sequence). The CDR3 length is 16 residues. The CDR3 loop is CATSPSGTGVKQPQHF. DNA for the CDR3: TGTGCCACCAGCCCATCAGGGACAGGGGTAAAGCAGCCCCAGCATTTT.

As to this clonotype: Given a much more abundant clone one base away, this may be a read error. The CDR3, as DNA: TGTGCCAGCAGTCCCCCAGGGATGCTGAACTATGGCTACACCTTC. Protein sequence: CASSPPGMLNYGYTF. V gene TRBV12-3 or TRBV12-4 combines with J gene TRBJ1-2; tentatively, D is TRBD1 (5 bases). Trimming removed 5 bases at V and 2 bases at J, with 15 bases between. This CDR3 is 15 amino acids long.

The J gene is TRBJ2-7, the V gene TRBV2; D not certain. Looked up from germline, CDR1 is SNHLY and CDR2 is FYNNEI. This CDR3 has 13 amino acids. Trimming removed 1 base at V and 4 bases at J, with 8 bases between. CDR3 residues: CASSEGLGYEQYV. The DNA of the CDR3 is TGTGCCAGCAGTGAAGGTCTGGGGTACGAGCAGTACGTC.

V usage is TRBV7-6 and J usage is TRBJ1-3; D gene ambiguous. The CDR3 covers 15 residues. Trimming removed 1 base at V and 0 bases at J, with 7 bases between. CDR1 is SGHVS, CDR2 FNYEAQ, per germline. The CDR3 sequence: CASSLDARSGNTIYF. DNA for the CDR3: TGTGCCAGCAGCTTAGATGCACGCTCTGGAAACACCATATATTTT.

This chain uses TRBV7-9 with TRBJ2-2, with D maybe TRBD2 (5 bases). V was trimmed by 3 bases and J by 3 bases, leaving 14 bases between them. The CDR3 runs 16 residues. Germline-derived CDR1 and CDR2 are SEHNR and FQNEAQ (reference sequence). CDR3 sequence reads: CASSLRENEDTGELFF. The CDR3 DNA sequence: TGTGCCAGCAGCTTGAGGGAGAATGAGGACACCGGGGAGCTGTTTTTT.

V is TRBV6-2 or TRBV6-3 and J is TRBJ2-4; TRBD1 might be the D (5 bases). The CDR3 is made up of 13 amino acids. The ends were cut back, 5 bases at V and 8 bases at J, with 13 bases in the middle. CDR1 is MNHEY, CDR2 SVGEGT, per germline. Here the CDR3 reads CASSKRGSYIQYF. The DNA of the CDR3 is TGTGCCAGCAGTAAAAGGGGCAGCTACATTCAGTACTTC.

This clonotype was observed at least ten times. DNA for the CDR3: TGTGCCAGCAGCTTAGCGGGACAGGGGGGGTGGGATCAGCCCCAGCATTTT. Its translation: CASSLAGQGGWDQPQHF. The rearrangement links TRBV7-2 to TRBJ1-5; 11 nucleotides align to TRBD1. CDR3 length: 17 amino acids. The trim removed 0 bases at V and 5 bases at J, leaving 6 bases unmatched. CDR1 and CDR2 from the germline V gene are SGHTA and FQGNSA.

This rearrangement joins TRBV27 to TRBJ2-1; maybe TRBD1 (5 bases). Per the germline V gene, CDR1 is MNHEY and CDR2 is SMNVEV (reference sequence). This CDR3 spans 13 amino acids. The V and J ends lost 2 bases and 9 bases respectively, with 11 bases between them. The CDR3 region is CASSLRTHSEQFF. CDR3 in DNA: TGTGCCAGCAGTTTACGGACACACAGTGAGCAGTTCTTC.

The chain uses TRBV28 and TRBJ2-3, with TRBD2 matching over 10 bases. The ends lost 5 bases at V and 1 base at J; junction bases unmatched: 3. The CDR3 covers 15 residues. From germline, CDR1 is MDHEN and CDR2 SYDVKM. The chain's CDR3 is CASSTLAGGTDTQYF. In DNA form, the CDR3 reads TGTGCCAGCAGTACGCTAGCGGGGGGCACAGATACGCAGTATTTT. The complete variable domain, with remaining parts taken from reference TRBV28 and TRBJ2-3, reads DVKVTQSSRYLVKRTGEKVFLECVQDMDHENMFWYRQDPGLGLRLIYFSYDVKMKEKGDIPEGYSVSREKKERFSLILESASTNQTSMYLCASSTLAGGTDTQYFGPGTRLTVL.

The V call is TRBV28, the J call TRBJ1-1; TRBD1 matches 11 bases. V shed 6 bases and J 5 bases; nucleotides not matched to a gene: 2. This CDR3 spans 13 amino acids. CDR1 and CDR2 from the germline V gene are MDHEN and SYDVKM. The chain's CDR3 is CASRGTGGTEAFF. Written as DNA, the CDR3 is TGTGCCAGCAGAGGGACAGGGGGGACTGAAGCTTTCTTT.

The rearrangement links TRBV10-2 to TRBJ1-1; TRBD1 matches 8 bases. Per germline, CDR1 WSHSY and CDR2 SAAADI. The CDR3 runs to 11 residues. V lost 11 bases and J lost 12; bases outside the gene matches: 11. The CDR3 loop reads CAVGAGGLSFF. The DNA of the CDR3 is TGCGCCGTGGGGGCAGGGGGCCTGTCTTTCTTT.